This T cell receptor (beta chain) stems from a study of T cell repertoires in cytomegalovirus infection. Study overall: Matching HLA type and CMV infection were both indicated by public TCR beta signatures. Overall study results and limits: Ex vivo responses were dominated by HLA-C-restricted CMV-specific TCR beta clonotypes. Frequencies of public TCR beta families were cumulated, and this identified carriers of CMV plus the relevant HLA.

Comments on this clonotype: Its antigen remains unknown.

Per the germline V gene, CDR1 is SQVTM and CDR2 is ANQGSEA. The CDR3 covers 17 residues. V was clipped by 5 bases and J by 3 bases; unmatched bases: 7. TCRdb processed the reads anew with MiXCR; each CDR3 protein has one entry. The data contain roughly 200,000 distinct CDR3 sequences, about a sixth of them seen just once; the ten biggest clones take up about 23%. The material sequenced was CD8+ T cells from PBMCs. This clonotype was sampled from a human donor in good health (CMV status not recorded). Some clones in this sample may be carry-over from other donors' samples. The V gene is TRBV29-1, the J gene TRBJ2-2, with 15 bases aligning to TRBD2. The CDR3 nucleotides are TGCAGCGTTATCTGGACTAGCGGGGGGGCGTACACCGGGGAGCTGTTTTTT. The encoded protein is CSVIWTSGGAYTGELFF.